What follows are 13 T cell receptor beta chains derived from one specimen sequenced in a study of shared clonotypes between healthy human individuals. Only in-frame clones appear in the TCRdb table, and some are missing; sequencing was by immunoSEQ multiplex PCR. Here the sample spans about 120,000 clones, about 63% being singletons. Sequencing was carried out using memory CD8+ T cells sorted from blood. Subset given: CD45RO+ cells pooled with CCR7-negative TemRA cells. The receptors originated from a woman aged 25 to 45 in good health.

This clone was detected once. The chain has TRBV27 and TRBJ1-2; 7 bases fit TRBD1. Germline V gene lookup returns CDR1 MNHEY and CDR2 SMNVEV (reference sequence). Trimming removed 2 bases from V and 6 bases from J; junction bases left unmatched: 6. CDR3 size: 14 residues. The CDR3 sequence is CASSLNRGRDGYTF. CDR3 sequence (DNA): TGTGCCAGCAGTTTAAACAGGGGCAGAGATGGCTACACCTTC.

This clone occurred many times. Germline and junction disagree at one end, which may indicate a read error. Other DNA sequences of this sample code for an identical CDR3. This chain joins TRBV11-2 and TRBJ2-7; 10 bases are shared with TRBD2. Germline lookup yields CDR1 SGHAT and CDR2 FQNNGV. The CDR3 totals 16 residues. As DNA, the CDR3 is TGCGCCAGCAGCCAAGGACTAGCGGTTTCATCCTACGAGCAGTACTTC. Translation gives CASSQGLAVSSYEQYF.

There are a few counts of this clone. The chain is built from TRBV5-1 and TRBJ2-5; D not certain. The CDR3 covers 14 residues. V was pared by 1 base and J by 5 bases, with 12 bases between. CDR1 and CDR2 (germline): SGHRS, YFSETQ. As DNA, the CDR3 is TGCGCCAGCAGCTTGAAAACCGAAACGGAGACCCAGTACTTC. Its protein product is CASSLKTETETQYF.

This clone was counted once. Other DNA sequences in this specimen translate into the identical CDR3. The genes are TRBV7-9 and TRBJ2-7; D unclear. V was pared by 3 bases and J by 0 bases, with 9 bases between. Germline-derived CDR1 and CDR2 are SEHNR and FQNEAQ (reference sequence). The length of the CDR3 is 14 residues. The CDR3 DNA sequence: TGTGCCAGCAGCTTCGGCGCGACCTCCTACGAGCAGTACTTC. Translated, it gives CASSFGATSYEQYF.

This clone was picked up one time. A much larger clone differs by one base, so this may be a read error. The genes are TRBV28 and TRBJ1-2; D is undetermined. The CDR3 consists of 14 residues. CDR1 and CDR2 (germline): MDHEN, SYDVKM. The V gene lost 6 bases and the J gene lost 8 bases, with 19 bases spanning the gap. The CDR3 nucleotides read TGTGCCAGCAGCCCCCAAAAGGGCCCCTGGGGCTACACCTTC. Its translation: CASSPQKGPWGYTF.

This clone was recorded a few times. The CDR3 DNA follows: TGTGCCAGCAGTCACCGTTCGACAGGAATCTACGAGCAGTACTTC. Translated, it gives CASSHRSTGIYEQYF. J is TRBJ2-7 and V is TRBV6-6; D might be TRBD1 (6 bases). V was cut by 5 bases and J by 3 bases, with 17 bases left in between. Germline values: CDR1 MNHNY, CDR2 SVGAGI (reference sequence). The CDR3 loop spans 15 amino acids.

The chain is built from TRBV2 and TRBJ2-7; D might be TRBD2 (6 bases). V was cut by 6 bases and J by 3 bases, with 18 bases left in between. CDR3 length: 15 residues. The germline gives CDR1 SNHLY, CDR2 FYNNEI. The CDR3 sequence is CASRPQEVGGYEQYF. Here the CDR3 DNA reads TGTGCCAGCAGACCACAGGAGGTGGGAGGCTACGAGCAGTACTTC.

The sample holds a few counts of this clone. The chain is built from TRBV25-1 and TRBJ2-3; 9 positions match TRBD2. Germline CDR1 is MGHDK and CDR2 is SYGVNS. V trimming: 3 bases; J trimming: 0 bases; junction bases outside the gene matches: 7. The CDR3 has 17 amino acids. The chain's CDR3 is CASSDPAGGASTDTQYF. CDR3 DNA: TGTGCCAGCAGTGATCCAGCGGGAGGCGCTAGCACAGATACGCAGTATTTT. Supplemented by reference TRBV25-1 and TRBJ2-3, the full variable domain reads EADIYQTPRYLVIGTGKKITLECSQTMGHDKMYWYQQDPGMELHLIHYSYGVNSTEKGDLSSESTVSRIRTEHFPLTLESARPSHTSQYLCASSDPAGGASTDTQYFGPGTRLTVL.

This clone has more than one count but fewer than ten. Here the CDR3 DNA reads TGTGCCAGCAGCCCAACTAGCGCAGGTGACAATGAGCAGTTCTTC. This sequence encodes CASSPTSAGDNEQFF. V is TRBV7-8 and J is TRBJ2-1; TRBD2 matches at 7 bases. The CDR3 has 15 residues. The germline V gene has CDR1 SGHVS and CDR2 FQNEAQ. V gave up 5 bases and J gave up 5 bases; unmatched junction bases: 9.

There are a few counts of this clone. The chain employs TRBV11-2 and TRBJ2-1; TRBD1 agrees at 7 bases. The CDR3 covers 16 residues. Germline CDR1 and CDR2: SGHAT and FQNNGV. V gave up 5 bases and J gave up 9 bases; unmatched junction bases: 16. CDR3 residues: CASSNPPGTDVREQFF. The DNA of the CDR3 is TGTGCCAGCAGCAACCCCCCCGGGACAGACGTCCGTGAGCAGTTCTTC. Together with reference TRBV11-2 and TRBJ2-1, the CDR3 gives the full variable domain: EAGVAQSPRYKIIEKRQSVAFWCNPISGHATLYWYQQILGQGPKLLIQFQNNGVVDDSQLPKDRFSAERLKGVDSTLKIQPAKLEDSAVYLCASSNPPGTDVREQFFGPGTRLTVL.

The V gene is TRBV30, the J gene TRBJ2-2; D not resolved. The germline CDR1 and CDR2 sequences are GTSNPN and SVGIG (reference sequence). This CDR3 has 15 amino acids. Trimming left V 3 bases short and J 4 bases short, with 15 bases between. The CDR3 sequence is CAWSRTYHGTGELFF. CDR3 DNA: TGTGCCTGGAGCCGTACATATCACGGCACCGGGGAGCTGTTTTTT.

This clone is labeled as medium-sized. This sample also contains other DNA sequences that code for the same CDR3. The gene calls are TRBV10-3 and TRBJ2-1; 9 bases agree with TRBD2. V lost 0 bases, J lost 3 bases, and 6 bases stayed unmatched. CDR1 is ENHRY and CDR2 is SYGVKD in the germline V gene. The CDR3 is 17 amino acids. The CDR3 bases are TGTGCCATCAGTGAGTCGAGGGCTAGCGGGGACTACAATGAGCAGTTCTTC. It specifies CAISESRASGDYNEQFF.

A note on this clone: The same CDR3 can be traced to other DNA sequences in this sample. The chain recombines TRBV25-1 with TRBJ2-7, with D unclear. V was shortened by 5 bases and J by 3 bases, with 8 bases between the two germline ends. CDR3 length: 12 amino acids. Germline loops: CDR1 MGHDK, CDR2 SYGVNS. CDR3: CASSRGSYEQYF. CDR3 DNA: TGTGCCAGCAGTCGAGGCAGCTACGAGCAGTACTTC.